This T cell receptor beta chain was sequenced in a study of blood T cell repertoires in COVID-19. Study-wide background: COVID-19 samples from acute and convalescent phases originated in the United States, Italy and Spain.

As processed by the authors: Estimates of nucleated cell counts were drawn from the amplification of reference gene primers. Libraries were prepared by immunoSEQ multiplex PCR; TCRdb keeps only in-frame clonotypes and omits some of them. V, J and clone size are those of that table, while D and trimming were read from the DNA. This repertoire shows approximately 280,000 clones, under 90% found once; its top ten account for approximately 1.8%. Germline lookup yields CDR1 SGDLS and CDR2 YYNGEE. The CDR3 totals 14 residues. The V end lost 3 bases, the J end lost 1 base, and 8 bases lay between the germline ends. Clinical history as reported by participants underpinned cohort assignment. Symptom resolution, clearance, or two negative PCRs marked the recovered donors of Cohort 3.

The sequence derives from a woman in her fifties or sixties who had recovered from COVID-19. Sequenced input: PBMCs or T cells enriched from blood (not recorded which). The chain combines TRBV9 with TRBJ2-1; D possibly corresponds to TRBD2 (5 bases). CDR3 region: CASSGADSYNEQFF. The DNA of the CDR3 is TGTGCCAGCAGCGGAGCGGATTCCTACAATGAGCAGTTCTTC.